This note documents a single TCR beta chain sequence. Antigen: not known. This record comes from a study of T cell repertoires in cytomegalovirus infection. Notes on the study in general: Clonotypes of TCR beta that were HLA-C-restricted and CMV-specific dominated the ex vivo response.

TCRdb fed the reads into MiXCR, producing one record per CDR3 protein. This sample yields 250,000 to 400,000 distinct CDR3 sequences, of which 20% to 30% are seen a single time; about 14% belongs to the top ten. The TCR originated in a human donor in good health (CMV status not recorded). Some clones in this sample may be carry-over from other donors' samples. The starting material was cultured PBMCs, obtained from culture after CMV antigen stimulation.

The CDR3 nucleotides are TGTGCCAGCAGCTTAGAGCTTTGGACCGGCAAGACCCAGTACTTC. It is translated as CASSLELWTGKTQYF. The chain couples TRBV11-2 to TRBJ2-5, with D unresolved. Trimming stripped 0 bases from V and 6 bases from J, with 14 bases between. This CDR3 has 15 residues. CDR1 is SGHAT, CDR2 FQNNGV, per germline.